This entry concerns a single T cell receptor (beta chain). There is no known antigen for this receptor. Qualities for individual bases were not recorded, and no much larger clone is one base off. This specimen comes from a study of T cell changes during pregnancy in multiple sclerosis (dated by TCRdb to about 2019). Context from the whole study: In women with multiple sclerosis, the researchers looked at how the T cell repertoire shifted as pregnancy progressed.

Library preparation used the immunoSEQ multiplex PCR assay. TCRdb limited this immuneACCESS table to in-frame rearrangements with V and J called. A share of clones is missing; checked studies link under half to unresolved V genes, and the rest is unexplained. Counted in this sample were 30,000 to 40,000 clones; 94% of them appeared once. The ten largest clones capture under 0.5% of the sample. The CDR3 covers 14 residues, taking in both the cysteine and the phenylalanine. Only the CDR3 DNA stays, 42 bases, in frame from base 1. From the germline V gene, CDR1 is SGHTA and CDR2 is FQGNSA. V is cut by 3 bases and J by 0 bases, and the space between the germline ends is 6 bases.

The sequence was obtained from a female donor with multiple sclerosis, enrolled in a pregnancy study. This specimen was CD4+ T cells from peripheral blood mononuclear cells, taken in the second trimester of pregnancy. The V and J genes are TRBV7-2 and TRBJ1-5; the D gene cannot be named for sure. The CDR3 has the sequence CASSFSSSNQPQHF. DNA sequence: TGTGCCAGCAGCTTTTCCAGTAGCAATCAGCCCCAGCATTTT.